This TCR beta chain is from a study of blood T cells in healthy people across ages (dated by TCRdb to between 2014 and 2016). In terms of the full investigation: In model experiments, roughly one uniquely barcoded TCR beta cDNA molecule per two T cells was captured by template switching. The study measured age-related changes in TCR beta repertoire diversity using deep sequencing normalized with unique cDNA molecular identifiers. Four age groups were formed from the donors: young (average roughly 15 years), middle-aged (approximately 40), aged (under 70) and long-lived (around 82). To avoid experimental bias, donors of different ages were distributed randomly across sequencing lanes. For two donors (one aged 18 to 29 and one aged 80 or older), the study analyzed two additional independent replicas of 1 million unique cDNA reads from the same blood draw.

The donors were roughly 39 Caucasian individuals from Russia, aged roughly 6 to 100 years, who were systemically healthy. Each donor gave roughly 9.5 milliliters of peripheral blood, collected into EDTA-treated Vacutainer tubes. PBMCs were isolated by Ficoll-Paque density-gradient centrifugation, with at least 6 million obtained per sample. Trizol reagent was used to extract total RNA from PBMCs, with at least 5.5 micrograms per sample. Naive CD45RAhigh/CD27high T cell percentages were measured by flow cytometry on a PBMC aliquot from every donor. Concerning this clonotype: Its specific antigen is unknown. No base-level quality is on record; no much larger clone is a single base apart.

Library prep was done by 5' RACE. The reads were generated on an Illumina HiSeq 2500. The second PCR ran for roughly 7 to 11 cycles and used a J-beta primer mix along with a sample-barcoded 5' primer. Each TCR beta cDNA molecule received a unique molecular identifier from a template-switch 5' adaptor carrying 12 random nucleotides. Each sample yielded at least 2.5 million CDR3-containing paired-end reads. First-strand cDNA synthesis was performed from all RNA using the Mint cDNA synthesis kit, with priming by a TRBC-specific oligonucleotide. Following uracil-DNA glycosylase treatment, all cDNA underwent a first 18-cycle PCR with the universal primers M1SS and BC2_uni_R. From the authors' description of their analysis: For normalization, 1 million high-quality reads were randomly selected from each sample, with every read carrying a distinct molecular identifier. Reads sharing molecular identifiers were discarded rather than binned into consensus sequences. CDR3 identification, clonotype clustering and error correction used MiTCR with a Q25 quality threshold and the strictest error-elimination algorithm. A nonparametric unseen species model with Euler transformation was used to estimate lower-bound total TCR beta diversity. TCRdb reworked the public reads: Q25 trimming with fastp, MiXCR clone assembly, productive beta chains retained. Every entry covers one CDR3 protein and lists the most common genes and DNA from its rows. These V and J calls rely on TCRdb rather than the paper's analysis. The sample records 550,000 to 800,000 distinct CDR3 sequences, 21% of which are singletons. Together, the top ten hold 3.6% of the sample.

V was cut back by 3 bases and J by 4 bases, leaving a gap of 12 bases between them. Taken from cysteine to phenylalanine, the CDR3 has 15 residues. Of all the DNA, just the CDR3 is kept, 45 bases in frame from base 1. Based on the germline V gene, the CDR1 and CDR2 sequences are MDHEN and SYDVKM. The study at large found these results: Since profiling was done on bulk unsorted PBMCs, naive and antigen-experienced compartments could not be conclusively compared. Estimates of total diversity based on one million sequenced T cells were considered lower bounds and underestimates. There was a strong correlation between observed TCR beta diversity and the percentage of naive T cells measured by flow cytometry. As age increased, observed TCR beta diversity per million T cells dropped in a roughly linear way, and a significant reduction was already evident by age about 40. Compared with the aged group, the long-lived group had more naive CD4+ T cells, fewer expanded clones and increased TCR diversity, a pattern suggesting age selection. Donor CMV infection status was unknown, potentially confounding age-related changes in expanded clonotypes.

The V and J segments used are TRBV28 and TRBJ2-2; TRBD2 is perhaps the D gene, given 6 matching bases. Material for sequencing was blood. This receptor was taken from a man between 70 and 80 years old in good health. The DNA sequence is given as TGTGCCAGCAGTTTCTCGGGACTGCGCACCGGGGAGCTGTTTTTT. Translation gives CASSFSGLRTGELFF. Supplemented by the reference TRBV28 and TRBJ2-2 proteins around the CDR3, the complete variable domain is DVKVTQSSRYLVKRTGEKVFLECVQDMDHENMFWYRQDPGLGLRLIYFSYDVKMKEKGDIPEGYSVSREKKERFSLILESASTNQTSMYLCASSFSGLRTGELFFGEGSRLTVL.